This is a list of T cell receptor beta chains from one sample in a study of Ad26.COV2.S vaccination and SARS-CoV-2 variants. Sequencing was performed with immunoSEQ multiplex PCR; in TCRdb, only in-frame clones are kept and a portion is missing. The sample records hundreds of thousands of clones, about 85% being singletons. The starting material was peripheral blood, obtained in a trial of Ad26.COV2.S vaccine versus placebo. All receptors come from a person aged 18-65 years who received the Ad26.COV2.S COVID-19 vaccine or a placebo. Each CDR3 is given with its conserved first and last residue. D genes are given only for firm matches. Only part of the rows carry a size: once, few, many, or a class if the clone is expanded.

CDR3: CASSRDRGLSGELFF
DNA: TGTGCCAGCAGCCGGGACAGGGGGCTTAGCGGGGAGCTGTTTTTT
V: TRBV6-2/TRBV6-3
size: -
D: TRBD1
J: TRBJ2-2

CDR3: CASSPRELDGYTF
DNA: TGTGCCAGCTCACCCAGGGAGTTGGATGGCTACACCTTC
V: TRBV18
size: -
D: -
J: TRBJ1-2

CDR3: CAERGRSYEQYF
DNA: TGTGCCGAGCGAGGCCGCTCCTACGAGCAGTACTTC
V: TRBV12-3/TRBV12-4
size: once
D: -
J: TRBJ2-7

CDR3: CASGTRSQSPNTEAFF
DNA: TGTGCCAGCGGGACTAGATCACAGTCCCCTAACACTGAAGCTTTCTTT
V: TRBV19
size: -
D: -
J: TRBJ1-1

CDR3: CASSLIAGGPDEQYF
DNA: TGTGCCAGCAGCTTAATTGCGGGAGGGCCTGACGAGCAGTACTTC
V: TRBV7-2
size: -
D: TRBD2
J: TRBJ2-7

CDR3: CASSLAGLLNEQFF
DNA: TGTGCCAGCAGCTTAGCTGGACTTTTGAATGAGCAGTTCTTC
V: TRBV7-8
size: -
D: -
J: TRBJ2-1

CDR3: CASSLAQGWEKLFF
DNA: TGTGCCAGCAGCTTAGCGCAAGGGTGGGAAAAACTGTTTTTT
V: TRBV7-9
size: many
D: -
J: TRBJ1-4

CDR3: CASSPGGSTGNTIYF
DNA: TGTGCCAGCAGCCCAGGGGGCTCGACTGGAAACACCATATATTTT
V: TRBV7-2
size: -
D: TRBD1
J: TRBJ1-3

CDR3: CASSLELRDRARYGYTF
DNA: TGTGCCAGCAGCTTGGAGCTCCGGGACAGAGCCCGCTATGGCTACACCTTC
V: TRBV5-6
size: many
D: TRBD1
J: TRBJ1-2

CDR3: CASSLSNEQYF
DNA: TGCGCCAGCAGCTTGAGTAACGAGCAGTACTTC
V: TRBV5-1
size: -
D: -
J: TRBJ2-7

CDR3: CASSASAATYEQYF
DNA: TGCGCCAGCAGTGCGTCGGCAGCCACCTACGAGCAGTACTTC
V: TRBV10-1
size: -
D: -
J: TRBJ2-7

CDR3: CASSLGQRSNEQYF
DNA: TGTGCCAGCAGTCTGGGACAACGATCTAACGAGCAGTACTTC
V: TRBV27
size: -
D: -
J: TRBJ2-7

CDR3: CASSPTGRYEQYF
DNA: TGTGCCAGCAGCCCCACAGGGAGGTACGAGCAGTACTTC
V: TRBV6-2/TRBV6-3
size: -
D: -
J: TRBJ2-7

CDR3: CASRVGTGEHRSSYNEQFF
DNA: TGTGCCAGTAGGGTCGGGACAGGGGAACATCGGAGCTCCTACAATGAGCAGTTCTTC
V: TRBV19
size: -
D: TRBD1
J: TRBJ2-1

CDR3: CASSPRGIIYGYTF
DNA: TGTGCCAGTAGCCCCAGGGGGATCATCTATGGCTACACCTTC
V: TRBV19
size: -
D: TRBD1
J: TRBJ1-2

CDR3: CASSWGRAYGYTF
DNA: TGTGCCAGCAGTTGGGGCAGGGCTTATGGCTACACCTTC
V: TRBV12-3/TRBV12-4
size: -
D: -
J: TRBJ1-2

CDR3: CASSQQGRYSYEQYF
DNA: TGTGCCAGCAGTCAACAGGGCCGCTACTCCTACGAGCAGTACTTC
V: TRBV28
size: -
D: -
J: TRBJ2-7

CDR3: CSVAGRDSATDTQYF
DNA: TGCAGCGTTGCAGGCAGGGACTCGGCCACAGATACGCAGTATTTT
V: TRBV29-1
size: once
D: -
J: TRBJ2-3

CDR3: CASGFTGEPQHF
DNA: TGTGCTAGTGGTTTTACAGGTGAGCCCCAGCATTTT
V: TRBV12-5
size: -
D: -
J: TRBJ1-5

CDR3: CASSLGGQGSYEQYF
DNA: TGTGCCAGCAGCCTAGGGGGACAGGGAAGCTACGAGCAGTACTTC
V: TRBV9
size: -
D: TRBD1
J: TRBJ2-7

CDR3: CASSTRDFYNEQFF
DNA: TGCGCCAGCAGCACCCGGGACTTTTACAATGAGCAGTTCTTC
V: TRBV5-1
size: -
D: -
J: TRBJ2-1

CDR3: CASSVETSGRNTGELFF
DNA: TGTGCCAGCAGCGTAGAGACTAGCGGGAGGAACACCGGGGAGCTGTTTTTT
V: TRBV9
size: -
D: TRBD2
J: TRBJ2-2

CDR3: CASSLEGSGRATDTQYF
DNA: TGTGCCAGCAGCTTGGAGGGGAGCGGGAGGGCCACAGATACGCAGTATTTT
V: TRBV5-4
size: -
D: TRBD2
J: TRBJ2-3

CDR3: CASSFSGRHTDTQYF
DNA: TGTGCCAGCAGCTTCAGCGGGAGACACACAGATACGCAGTATTTT
V: TRBV7-2
size: -
D: TRBD2
J: TRBJ2-3

CDR3: CASSDSGAGNTEAFF
DNA: TGTGCCAGCAGTGATTCAGGGGCCGGGAACACTGAAGCTTTCTTT
V: TRBV25-1
size: -
D: -
J: TRBJ1-1

CDR3: CASRPRQGYNSPLHF
DNA: TGTGCCAGCAGACCGAGACAGGGGTATAATTCACCCCTCCACTTT
V: TRBV28
size: -
D: TRBD1
J: TRBJ1-6

CDR3: CAWSSIGGTGELFF
DNA: TGTGCCTGGAGTTCAATTGGGGGCACCGGGGAGCTGTTTTTT
V: TRBV30
size: -
D: -
J: TRBJ2-2

CDR3: CASSFQPPDAGGGETQYF
DNA: TGTGCCAGCAGCTTTCAGCCCCCCGACGCAGGGGGTGGGGAGACCCAGTACTTC
V: TRBV11-2
size: -
D: TRBD1
J: TRBJ2-5

CDR3: CASSPLPGQTNEKLFF
DNA: TGTGCCAGCAGCCCGCTACCGGGACAGACTAATGAAAAACTGTTTTTT
V: TRBV7-6
size: -
D: TRBD1
J: TRBJ1-4

CDR3: CASSRLGAPQHF
DNA: TGTGCCAGCAGCCGCCTAGGGGCGCCCCAGCATTTT
V: TRBV5-6
size: -
D: -
J: TRBJ1-5

CDR3: CASSLTATFTDTQYF
DNA: TGTGCCAGCAGCTTAACGGCTACTTTCACAGATACGCAGTATTTT
V: TRBV7-2
size: -
D: -
J: TRBJ2-3

CDR3: CASSLAVSGAGDEQYF
DNA: TGCGCCAGCAGCTTGGCCGTTAGCGGGGCTGGGGACGAGCAGTACTTC
V: TRBV5-1
size: few
D: TRBD2
J: TRBJ2-7

CDR3: CASTNPGGGGTDTQYF
DNA: TGTGCCAGTACCAACCCCGGGGGGGGAGGTACAGATACGCAGTATTTT
V: TRBV19
size: -
D: TRBD2
J: TRBJ2-3

CDR3: CASSQCARVIYQETQYF
DNA: TGCGCCAGCAGTCAATGCGCAAGGGTGATTTACCAAGAGACCCAGTACTTC
V: TRBV23-1
size: -
D: -
J: TRBJ2-5

CDR3: CASSEETGTYGYTF
DNA: TGTGCCAGCAGTGAGGAGACAGGCACCTATGGCTACACCTTC
V: TRBV6-1
size: few
D: -
J: TRBJ1-2

CDR3: CASSEGLGGSGGYGYTF
DNA: TGTGCCAGCAGCGAGGGATTGGGGGGCAGCGGTGGCTATGGCTACACCTTC
V: TRBV9
size: -
D: -
J: TRBJ1-2

CDR3: CASSSPTGGGSPLHF
DNA: TGTGCCAGCAGCTCCCCGACAGGGGGAGGTTCACCCCTCCACTTT
V: TRBV5-4
size: -
D: TRBD1
J: TRBJ1-6

CDR3: CASSQIAGGSNEQFF
DNA: TGTGCCAGCAGCCAAATAGCGGGGGGTAGCAATGAGCAGTTCTTC
V: TRBV3-1/TRBV3-2
size: -
D: TRBD2
J: TRBJ2-1

CDR3: CATKRTSGRAVVREQYF
DNA: TGTGCCACCAAGCGGACTAGCGGGAGGGCCGTTGTACGCGAGCAGTACTTC
V: TRBV24-1
size: -
D: TRBD2
J: TRBJ2-7

CDR3: CASSSTGTTYGYTF
DNA: TGTGCCAGCAGTTCTACCGGGACAACGTATGGCTACACCTTC
V: TRBV5-6
size: -
D: -
J: TRBJ1-2

CDR3: CASSLGTSGIYEQYF
DNA: TGTGCCAGCAGCTTGGGGACTAGCGGGATCTACGAGCAGTACTTC
V: TRBV11-2
size: -
D: TRBD2
J: TRBJ2-7